What follows are 27 T cell receptor beta chains derived from one specimen sequenced in a study of control samples from healthy donors and cancer patients. The repertoire was sequenced with immunoSEQ multiplex PCR; TCRdb's copy has only in-frame clones and lacks some. Its table records approximately 190,000 clones. The sample comprised blood. Receptors were obtained from a woman aged 25 to 45 in good health.

The chain combines TRBV6-1 with TRBJ1-1; D call uncertain. The CDR3 spans 14 residues. Germline lookup yields CDR1 MNHNS and CDR2 SASEGT. V was shortened by 1 base and J by 7 bases, with 13 bases between the two germline ends. The CDR3 sequence: CASSEVPLEGEAFF. DNA for the CDR3: TGTGCCAGCAGTGAAGTTCCCCTTGAGGGTGAAGCTTTCTTT.

The rearrangement uses TRBV18 and TRBJ1-3; D not certain. Trimming took off 2 bases at V and 0 bases at J, with 17 bases between the two ends. Germline V CDR1 and CDR2: KGHSH, LQKENI. The CDR3 is made up of 18 amino acids. Here the CDR3 DNA reads TGTGCCAGCTCACCAATGTTGGGAACCCCTTCCTCTGGAAACACCATATATTTT. Translation: CASSPMLGTPSSGNTIYF.

The CDR3 DNA reads TGCGCCAGCAGTACGGGACAGGGTGAAGGGGAGCTGTTTTTT. Translating gives CASSTGQGEGELFF. The rearrangement links TRBV5-1 to TRBJ2-2; 9 positions agree with TRBD1. The CDR3 has 14 amino acids. In germline, CDR1 is SGHRS, CDR2 YFSETQ. J lost 8 bases, V lost 5 bases, and 7 bases had no gene match.

V gene TRBV25-1 combines with J gene TRBJ2-5; the D gene is possibly TRBD1 (5 bases). The V gene lost 5 bases and the J gene lost 0 bases, with 10 bases spanning the gap. The CDR3 length is 14 residues. The germline V gene has CDR1 MGHDK and CDR2 SYGVNS. CDR3 nucleotide sequence: TGTGCCAGCAGTTCTGACAGCTACCAAGAGACCCAGTACTTC. Protein: CASSSDSYQETQYF.

The chain employs TRBV19 and TRBJ2-3; the D call may be TRBD1 or TRBD2 (6 bases each). Trimming cost V 9 bases and J 8 bases, with 24 bases left between them. The CDR3 totals 15 residues. Germline assignment: CDR1 LNHDA and CDR2 SQIVND (reference sequence). CDR3 in DNA: TGTGCCAGCGTAGAGGACAGCCATGTGGAGGGTACGCAGTATTTT. The encoded protein is CASVEDSHVEGTQYF.

The rearrangement links TRBV5-4 to TRBJ1-1; 7 bases fit TRBD1. V trimming: 3 bases; J trimming: 6 bases; junction bases outside the gene matches: 8. CDR1 and CDR2 (germline): SGHNT, YYREEE (reference sequence). The CDR3 runs to 14 residues. Here the CDR3 reads CASSSSKQGAEAFF. DNA of the CDR3: TGTGCCAGCAGCTCTTCGAAGCAGGGGGCTGAAGCTTTCTTT.

The chain recombines TRBV6-5 with TRBJ1-2; D might be TRBD1 (5 bases). This CDR3 is built from 13 residues. Trimming stripped 8 bases from V and 1 base from J, with 11 bases between. Germline CDR1 is MNHEY and CDR2 is SVGAGI. The CDR3 loop reads CASVRDLNYGYTF. The CDR3, as DNA: TGTGCCAGCGTGAGGGACCTTAACTATGGCTACACCTTC.

The chain joins TRBV6-5 to TRBJ2-5; 8 nucleotides line up with TRBD2. V trimming: 3 bases; J trimming: 5 bases; junction bases outside the gene matches: 8. The CDR3 is made up of 15 amino acids. The germline V gene has CDR1 MNHEY and CDR2 SVGAGI. The CDR3 DNA is TGTGCCAGCAGTTATCGACTAGCGCCATCGGAGACCCAGTACTTC. The encoded protein is CASSYRLAPSETQYF.

The chain joins TRBV6-1 to TRBJ2-5; 11 nucleotides agree with TRBD2. The CDR3 totals 15 residues. The trim removed 3 bases at V and 2 bases at J, leaving 2 bases unmatched. Germline V gives CDR1 MNHNS, CDR2 SASEGT. The CDR3 DNA reads as TGTGCCAGCAGTGACAGGACTAGCGGGCAAGAGACCCAGTACTTC. This codes for CASSDRTSGQETQYF.

This rearrangement joins TRBV4-3 to TRBJ1-2, with 8 bases lining up with TRBD1. The J segment lost 8 bases and the V segment lost 0 bases, leaving 8 bases of the junction unmatched. The CDR3 has 15 amino acids. Germline V lookup: CDR1 LGHNA, CDR2 YSLEER. CDR3 in amino acids: CASSQDRTGREGYTF. CDR3 in DNA: TGCGCCAGCAGCCAAGATCGGACAGGGAGGGAGGGCTACACCTTC.

The J gene is TRBJ1-4, the V gene TRBV3-1 (or the pseudogene TRBV3-2), with D possibly TRBD1 on 5 matching bases. The CDR3 sequence is 15 residues long. Germline V lookup: CDR1 LGHDT, CDR2 YNNKEL (reference sequence). V was cut by 1 base and J by 7 bases, with 13 bases left in between. CDR3 in amino acids: CASSQVPPGGEKLFF. The CDR3, as DNA: TGTGCCAGCAGCCAAGTCCCGCCGGGGGGTGAAAAACTGTTTTTT.

The chain uses TRBV25-1 and TRBJ1-1; no clear D. V lost 3 bases and J 1 base, leaving 15 bases between the germline ends. CDR3 size: 16 residues. Germline V gene lookup returns CDR1 MGHDK and CDR2 SYGVNS. CDR3 loop: CASSDPGMNRNTEAFF. The CDR3, as DNA: TGTGCCAGCAGTGACCCCGGCATGAACAGGAACACTGAAGCTTTCTTT.

This chain joins TRBV3-1 (or the pseudogene TRBV3-2) and TRBJ1-6; D unclear. Germline lookup yields CDR1 LGHDT and CDR2 YNNKEL (reference sequence). Trimming took off 4 bases at V and 7 bases at J, with 20 bases between the two ends. The CDR3 contains 17 residues. The CDR3 loop is CASSPLFSREKNSPLHF. CDR3 DNA sequence: TGTGCCAGCAGCCCACTATTTAGCCGGGAGAAAAATTCACCCCTCCACTTT.

The rearrangement uses TRBV12-5 and TRBJ1-1, with D possibly TRBD1 on 5 matching bases. Looked up from germline, CDR1 is LGHNT and CDR2 is FRNRAP. With 2 bases removed from V and 4 bases from J, the gap between germline ends came to 17 bases. The CDR3 sequence is 16 residues long. This chain's CDR3 is CASGLSGGSLVTEAFF. In nucleotides, the CDR3 is TGTGCTAGTGGTTTGAGCGGGGGAAGTCTTGTCACTGAAGCTTTCTTT. Looking up the rest from reference TRBV12-5 and TRBJ1-1 gives the full variable domain: DARVTQTPRHKVTEMGQEVTMRCQPILGHNTVFWYRQTMMQGLELLAYFRNRAPLDDSGMPKDRFSAEMPDATLATLKIQPSEPRDSAVYFCASGLSGGSLVTEAFFGQGTRLTVV.

The rearrangement joins TRBV12-3 or TRBV12-4 to TRBJ2-1; D remains ambiguous. The germline V and J ends were trimmed by 6 bases and 7 bases, with 7 bases remaining between them. The CDR3 totals 11 residues. This CDR3 reads CASRSSNEQFF. For the CDR3, the DNA is TGTGCCAGCAGGAGCAGTAATGAGCAGTTCTTC.

The chain has TRBV7-9 and TRBJ1-4; maybe TRBD1 (6 bases). Germline CDR1 and CDR2: SEHNR and FQNEAQ (reference sequence). V was cut by 1 base and J by 5 bases, with 8 bases left in between. The CDR3 contains 14 residues. The CDR3 sequence: CASSLEQGNEKLFF. CDR3 bases: TGTGCCAGCAGCTTAGAGCAGGGGAATGAAAAACTGTTTTTT.

V is TRBV19 and J is TRBJ1-5; possible D gene TRBD1, 5 bases. CDR3 length: 14 amino acids. The V end lost 3 bases, the J end lost 7 bases, and 13 bases lay between the germline ends. CDR1 LNHDA and CDR2 SQIVND come from the germline V gene (reference sequence). The CDR3 protein is CASSMDLGGQPQHF. CDR3 coding DNA: TGTGCCAGTAGTATGGATTTGGGGGGGCAGCCCCAGCATTTT. The full variable domain, in which reference TRBV19 and TRBJ1-5 provide the parts outside the CDR3, is DGGITQSPKYLFRKEGQNVTLSCEQNLNHDAMYWYRQDPGQGLRLIYYSQIVNDFQKGDIAEGYSVSREKKESFPLTVTSAQKNPTAFYLCASSMDLGGQPQHFGDGTRLSIL.

The chain couples TRBV4-1 to TRBJ1-5, with unresolved D. Germline loops: CDR1 MGHRA, CDR2 YSYEKL. The CDR3 has 17 residues. With 2 bases removed from V and 1 base from J, the gap between germline ends came to 15 bases. This CDR3 is CASSQQENTRSNQPQHF. In DNA form, the CDR3 reads TGCGCCAGCAGCCAACAAGAGAACACCAGAAGCAATCAGCCCCAGCATTTT.

The chain is built from TRBV2 and TRBJ1-2; D is unclear. With 5 bases removed from V and 4 bases from J, the gap between germline ends came to 11 bases. Germline lookup yields CDR1 SNHLY and CDR2 FYNNEI. The CDR3 runs to 13 residues. CDR3 sequence: CASSSFGVYGYTF. CDR3 coding DNA: TGTGCCAGCAGTTCATTCGGGGTCTATGGCTACACCTTC.

V is TRBV28 and J is TRBJ1-4, with D possibly TRBD1 on 5 matching bases. The CDR3 extends over 14 amino acids. V was pared by 7 bases and J by 4 bases, with 13 bases between. CDR1 is MDHEN and CDR2 is SYDVKM in the germline V gene. Here the CDR3 reads CASIPGGVNEKLFF. The CDR3 coding sequence is TGTGCCAGCATTCCGGGGGGGGTTAATGAAAAACTGTTTTTT.

The chain links TRBV11-2 to TRBJ1-1, with 7 bases that match TRBD1. The CDR3 runs to 12 residues. Germline assignment: CDR1 SGHAT and CDR2 FQNNGV. Trimming cost V 4 bases and J 6 bases; bases outside gene matches: 2. CDR3 in DNA: TGTGCCAGCAGCTACAGGGGTCCTGAAGCTTTCTTT. As protein: CASSYRGPEAFF.

The rearrangement links TRBV18 to TRBJ1-6; D not certain. The CDR3 is 14 amino acids. Germline V CDR1 and CDR2: KGHSH, LQKENI. The V gene lost 5 bases and the J gene lost 2 bases, with 7 bases spanning the gap. CDR3 bases: TGTGCCAGCTCATCAGAAGCCTATAATTCACCCCTCCACTTT. Translating gives CASSSEAYNSPLHF.

The CDR3 nucleotides are TGCAGCGTTAGGGGTAACACTGAAGCTTTCTTT. It specifies CSVRGNTEAFF. This rearrangement joins TRBV29-1 to TRBJ1-1; D may be TRBD1 (5 bases). The germline V gene encodes CDR1 SQVTM and CDR2 ANQGSEA. The CDR3 loop spans 11 amino acids. Trimming stripped 5 bases from V and 2 bases from J, with 6 bases between. Looking up the rest from reference TRBV29-1 and TRBJ1-1 gives the full variable domain: SAVISQKPSRDICQRGTSLTIQCQVDSQVTMMFWYRQQPGQSLTLIATANQGSEATYESGFVIDKFPISRPNLTFSTLTVSNMSPEDSSIYLCSVRGNTEAFFGQGTRLTVV.

The chain combines TRBV5-4 with TRBJ1-6; tentative D call: TRBD1 (6 bases). The CDR3 runs to 14 residues. Per germline, CDR1 SGHNT and CDR2 YYREEE (reference sequence). V was shortened by 4 bases and J by 9 bases, with 14 bases between the two germline ends. The CDR3 reads CASSSEGEVSPLHF. DNA of the CDR3: TGTGCCAGCAGCAGCGAGGGGGAAGTTTCACCCCTCCACTTT. Full variable domain (missing parts from reference TRBV5-4 and TRBJ1-6): ETGVTQSPTHLIKTRGQQVTLRCSSQSGHNTVSWYQQALGQGPQFIFQYYREEENGRGNFPPRFSGLQFPNYSSELNVNALELDDSALYLCASSSEGEVSPLHFGNGTRLTVT.

The chain employs TRBV6-1 and TRBJ2-7; D ambiguous. Germline lookup yields CDR1 MNHNS and CDR2 SASEGT. Trimming shortened V by 0 bases and J by 4 bases, and 13 bases separated the two germline ends. The CDR3 extends over 15 amino acids. CDR3 sequence: CASSEAANSFYEQYF. As DNA, the CDR3 is TGTGCCAGCAGTGAAGCGGCGAACAGTTTTTACGAGCAGTACTTC.

The V gene is TRBV7-9, the J gene TRBJ2-2, with a weak D call TRBD2 (6 bases). This CDR3 contains 16 residues. Germline assignment: CDR1 SEHNR and CDR2 FQNEAQ (reference sequence). Trimming cost V 0 bases and J 1 base, with 9 bases left between them. The DNA of the CDR3 is TGTGCCAGCAGCTTAGCGGATAGCGGGAACACCGGGGAGCTGTTTTTT. Translating gives CASSLADSGNTGELFF.

The CDR3 sequence: CASSPRPGRGNEKLFF. CDR3 nucleotide sequence: TGTGCCAGCAGCCCCCGCCCGGGACGAGGAAATGAAAAACTGTTTTTT. The genes are TRBV14 and TRBJ1-4, with D possibly being TRBD1 (5 bases). CDR1 and CDR2 from the germline V gene are SGHDN and FVKESK. Trimming removed 4 bases at V and 5 bases at J, with 17 bases between. This CDR3 is 16 amino acids long.